This TCR beta chain emerged from a study of T and B cells in COVID-19 patients. Study as a whole: Peripheral blood came from COVID-19 patients with active infection or after recovery. Critical illness requiring mechanical ventilation or extracorporeal membrane oxygenation affected about 65% of the 20 active-infection patients. Points from the study as a whole: No sequencing was yet done of CD4+, regulatory or CD8+ subsets, or of SARS-CoV-2-responsive or tetramer+ sorted cells. In COVID-19 patients, T cell receptor beta variable and joining gene use was reportedly strongly skewed.

The CDR3 length is 16 residues. Per germline, CDR1 SGHRS and CDR2 YFSETQ. V lost 3 bases, J lost 0 bases, and 7 bases stayed unmatched. TRB was amplified from about 250-500 ng of blood genomic DNA. Of note for this clonotype: Its antigen is unidentified.

TRB rearrangements were amplified by multiplex PCR with BIOMED2 TRB-A/B primers. Via MiXCR, TCRdb re-called the multiplex PCR reads, giving one row per CDR3 protein. Of thousands of distinct CDR3 sequences in the sample, about 22% were seen once. The chain links TRBV5-1 to TRBJ2-3, with TRBD1 matching 7 bases. Sequencing used blood. The clonotype comes from a human donor with active COVID-19. CDR3 in amino acids: CASSYGDRTSTDTQYF. The CDR3 coding sequence is TGCGCCAGCAGCTACGGGGACAGAACTAGCACAGATACGCAGTATTTT.